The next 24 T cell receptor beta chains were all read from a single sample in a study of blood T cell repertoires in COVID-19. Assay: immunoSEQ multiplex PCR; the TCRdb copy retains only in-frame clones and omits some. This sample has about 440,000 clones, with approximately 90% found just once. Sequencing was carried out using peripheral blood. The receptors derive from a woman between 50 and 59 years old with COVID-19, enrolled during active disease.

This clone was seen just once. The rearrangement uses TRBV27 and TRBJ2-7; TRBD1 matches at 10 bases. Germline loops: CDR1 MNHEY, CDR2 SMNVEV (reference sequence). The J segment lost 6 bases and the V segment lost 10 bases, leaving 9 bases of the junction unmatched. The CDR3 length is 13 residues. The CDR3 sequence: CATWDRGPTEQYF. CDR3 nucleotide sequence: TGTGCCACGTGGGACAGGGGCCCCACCGAGCAGTACTTC.

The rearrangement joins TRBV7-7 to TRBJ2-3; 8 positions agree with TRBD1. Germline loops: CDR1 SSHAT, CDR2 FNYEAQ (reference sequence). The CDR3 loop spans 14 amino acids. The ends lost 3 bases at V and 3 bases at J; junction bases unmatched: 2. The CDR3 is CASSFGQGTDTQYF. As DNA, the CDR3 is TGTGCCAGCAGCTTCGGACAGGGTACAGATACGCAGTATTTT. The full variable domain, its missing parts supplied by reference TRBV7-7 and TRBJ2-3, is GAGVSQSPRYKVTKRGQDVTLRCDPISSHATLYWYQQALGQGPEFLTYFNYEAQPDKSGLPSDRFSAERPEGSISTLTIQRTEQRDSAMYRCASSFGQGTDTQYFGPGTRLTVL.

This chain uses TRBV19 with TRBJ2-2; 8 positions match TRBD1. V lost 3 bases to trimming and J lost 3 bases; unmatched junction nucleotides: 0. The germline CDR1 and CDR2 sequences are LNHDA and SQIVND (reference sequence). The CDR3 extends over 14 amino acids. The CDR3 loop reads CASSMGQDTGELFF. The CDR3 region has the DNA TGTGCCAGTAGTATGGGACAGGACACCGGGGAGCTGTTTTTT.

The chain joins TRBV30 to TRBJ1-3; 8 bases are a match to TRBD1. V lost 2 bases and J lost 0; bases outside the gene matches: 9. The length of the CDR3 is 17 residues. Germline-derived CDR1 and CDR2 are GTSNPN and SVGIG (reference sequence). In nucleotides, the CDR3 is TGTGCCTGGAGTTCCTCTTGGGACAGGATCTCTGGAAACACCATATATTTT. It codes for CAWSSSWDRISGNTIYF.

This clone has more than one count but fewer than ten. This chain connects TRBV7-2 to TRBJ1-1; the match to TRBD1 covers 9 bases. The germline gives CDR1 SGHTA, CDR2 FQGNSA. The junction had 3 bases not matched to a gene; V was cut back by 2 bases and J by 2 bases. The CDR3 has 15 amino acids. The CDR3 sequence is CASSLSTGGNTEAFF. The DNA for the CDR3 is TGTGCCAGCAGCTTATCAACAGGGGGCAACACTGAAGCTTTCTTT.

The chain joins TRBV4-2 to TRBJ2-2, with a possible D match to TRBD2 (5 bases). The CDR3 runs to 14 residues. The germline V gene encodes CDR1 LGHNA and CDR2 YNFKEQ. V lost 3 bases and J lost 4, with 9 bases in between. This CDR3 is CASSHPLATGELFF. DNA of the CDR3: TGTGCCAGCAGCCACCCTCTAGCCACCGGGGAGCTGTTTTTT.

CDR3: CASKKGGTEAFF. The CDR3 DNA is TGTGCCAGTAAAAAGGGAGGCACTGAAGCTTTCTTT. The chain carries TRBV19 and TRBJ1-1; the D is unclear. Trimming shortened V by 7 bases and J by 4 bases, and 10 bases separated the two germline ends. The CDR3 spans 12 residues. The germline V gene has CDR1 LNHDA and CDR2 SQIVND (reference sequence). Based on the CDR3 plus reference TRBV19 and TRBJ1-1, the full variable domain is DGGITQSPKYLFRKEGQNVTLSCEQNLNHDAMYWYRQDPGQGLRLIYYSQIVNDFQKGDIAEGYSVSREKKESFPLTVTSAQKNPTAFYLCASKKGGTEAFFGQGTRLTVV.

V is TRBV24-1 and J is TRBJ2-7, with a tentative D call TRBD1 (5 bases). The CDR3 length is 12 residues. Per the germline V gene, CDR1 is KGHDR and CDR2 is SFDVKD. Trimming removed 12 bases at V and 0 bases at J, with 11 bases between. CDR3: CAPWTFSYEQYF. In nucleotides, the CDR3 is TGTGCCCCTTGGACATTCTCCTACGAGCAGTACTTC.

For the CDR3, the DNA is TGCGCCAGCAGCCAAGCTTGGGGGGGTCAGCCCCAGCATTTT. Its translation is CASSQAWGGQPQHF. The genes are TRBV4-1 and TRBJ1-5; possibly TRBD1 for D (5 bases). Trimming left V 1 base short and J 6 bases short, with 10 bases between. Germline V gives CDR1 MGHRA, CDR2 YSYEKL. There are 14 residues in the CDR3.

The DNA of the CDR3 is TGTGCCAGCAGCTCTAGCGGGGGTCTCTACGAGCAGTACTTC. Translation gives CASSSSGGLYEQYF. The chain employs TRBV6-5 and TRBJ2-7, with 10 bases matching TRBD2. The CDR3 spans 14 residues. The trim removed 6 bases at V and 3 bases at J, leaving 5 bases unmatched. CDR1 is MNHEY and CDR2 is SVGAGI in the germline V gene.

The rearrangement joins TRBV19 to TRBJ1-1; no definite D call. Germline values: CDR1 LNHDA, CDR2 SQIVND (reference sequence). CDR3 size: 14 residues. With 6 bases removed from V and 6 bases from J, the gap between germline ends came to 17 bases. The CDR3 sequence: CASRASRPGAEAFF. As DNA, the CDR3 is TGTGCCAGTAGGGCATCGCGCCCCGGGGCTGAAGCTTTCTTT.

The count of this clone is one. The CDR3 region is CASRPTGGNYGYTF. CDR3 sequence (DNA): TGTGCCAGCAGGCCCACAGGGGGCAACTATGGCTACACCTTC. V is TRBV6-1 and J is TRBJ1-2, with 9 positions matching TRBD1. Germline CDR1 MNHNS, CDR2 SASEGT. The CDR3 consists of 14 residues. With V trimmed by 6 bases and J by 2 bases, 4 bases remained unmatched.

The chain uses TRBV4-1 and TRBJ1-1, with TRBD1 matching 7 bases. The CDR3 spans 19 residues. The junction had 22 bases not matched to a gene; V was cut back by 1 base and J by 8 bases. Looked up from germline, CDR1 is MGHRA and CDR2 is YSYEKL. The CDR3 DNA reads TGCGCCAGCAGCCAAGGGAGGGTGGGAATGGGAAGGGGGCGTGACGAAGCTTTCTTT. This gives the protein CASSQGRVGMGRGRDEAFF.

CDR3 protein: CASSQTSGSGGTSTDTQYF. In DNA, the CDR3 is TGTGCCAGCAGCCAGACCAGTGGAAGCGGGGGGACTAGCACAGATACGCAGTATTTT. The rearrangement joins TRBV4-2 to TRBJ2-3; TRBD2 matches at 9 bases. With 3 bases clipped from V and 0 bases from J, the junction kept 13 bases outside the gene matches. The CDR3 consists of 19 residues. Germline V gene sequence: CDR1 LGHNA, CDR2 YNFKEQ.

In DNA form, the CDR3 reads TGCGCCAGCAGCCCCTCCACAGATACGCAGTATTTT. Its translation is CASSPSTDTQYF. The rearrangement joins TRBV5-1 to TRBJ2-3; no firm D call. The CDR3 sequence is 12 residues long. Trimming shortened V by 4 bases and J by 2 bases, and 5 bases separated the two germline ends. CDR1 and CDR2 (germline): SGHRS, YFSETQ.

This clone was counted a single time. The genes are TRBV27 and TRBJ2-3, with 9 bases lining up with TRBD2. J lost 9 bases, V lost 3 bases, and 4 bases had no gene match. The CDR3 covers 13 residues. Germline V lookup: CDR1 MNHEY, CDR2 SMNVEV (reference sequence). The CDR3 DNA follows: TGTGCCAGCAGTTTTCCGCGGGGGGGAACGCAGTATTTT. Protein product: CASSFPRGGTQYF.

The CDR3 sequence is CASSFTSGGTGELFF. CDR3 nucleotides: TGTGCCAGCAGCTTTACTAGCGGCGGCACCGGGGAGCTGTTTTTT. V usage is TRBV7-2 and J usage is TRBJ2-2; 8 nucleotides match TRBD2. The CDR3 sequence is 15 residues long. The V and J ends lost 3 bases and 4 bases, in that order; junction bases with no gene match: 4. The germline gives CDR1 SGHTA, CDR2 FQGNSA.

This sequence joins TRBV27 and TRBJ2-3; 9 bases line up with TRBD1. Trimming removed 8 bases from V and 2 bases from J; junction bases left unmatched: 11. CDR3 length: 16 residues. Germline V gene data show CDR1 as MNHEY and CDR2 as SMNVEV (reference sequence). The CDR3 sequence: CASVRWTGDFTDTQYF. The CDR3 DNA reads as TGTGCCAGCGTCCGATGGACAGGGGACTTCACAGATACGCAGTATTTT.

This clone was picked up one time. CDR3 sequence (DNA): TGTGCCAGTAGTGGTCAGGGGTTTATCGGGGAGCTGTTTTTT. It encodes CASSGQGFIGELFF. The chain couples TRBV19 to TRBJ2-2; D is perhaps TRBD1 (6 bases). CDR3 length: 14 residues. Trimming took off 5 bases at V and 7 bases at J, with 14 bases between the two ends. Germline V lookup: CDR1 LNHDA, CDR2 SQIVND (reference sequence).

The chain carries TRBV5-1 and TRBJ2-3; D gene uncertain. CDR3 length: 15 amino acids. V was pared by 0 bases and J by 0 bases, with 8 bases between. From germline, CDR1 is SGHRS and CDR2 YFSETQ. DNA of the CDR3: TGCGCCAGCAGCTTGGGCGTTCCGAGCACAGATACGCAGTATTTT. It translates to CASSLGVPSTDTQYF.

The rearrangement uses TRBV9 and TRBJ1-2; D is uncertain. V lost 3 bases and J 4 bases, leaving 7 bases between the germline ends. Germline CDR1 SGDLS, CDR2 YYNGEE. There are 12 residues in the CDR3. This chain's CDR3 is CASSGGLYGYTF. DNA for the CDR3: TGTGCCAGCAGCGGAGGGCTCTATGGCTACACCTTC. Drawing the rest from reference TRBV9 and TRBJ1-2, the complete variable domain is DSGVTQTPKHLITATGQRVTLRCSPRSGDLSVYWYQQSLDQGLQFLIQYYNGEERAKGNILERFSAQQFPDLHSELNLSSLELGDSALYFCASSGGLYGYTFGSGTRLTVV.

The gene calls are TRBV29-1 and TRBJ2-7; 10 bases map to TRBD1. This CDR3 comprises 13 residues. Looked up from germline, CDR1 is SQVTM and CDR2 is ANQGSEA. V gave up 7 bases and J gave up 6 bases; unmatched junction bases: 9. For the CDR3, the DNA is TGCAGCGCCCGTGACTGGACAGGGGGCGAGCAGTACTTC. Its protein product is CSARDWTGGEQYF.

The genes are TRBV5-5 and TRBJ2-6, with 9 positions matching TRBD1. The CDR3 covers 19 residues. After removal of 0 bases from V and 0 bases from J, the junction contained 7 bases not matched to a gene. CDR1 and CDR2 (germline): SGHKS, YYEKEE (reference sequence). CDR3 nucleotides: TGTGCCAGCAGCTTGGGGACAGGGGTAGGATTCTCTGGGGCCAACGTCCTGACTTTC. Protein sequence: CASSLGTGVGFSGANVLTF.

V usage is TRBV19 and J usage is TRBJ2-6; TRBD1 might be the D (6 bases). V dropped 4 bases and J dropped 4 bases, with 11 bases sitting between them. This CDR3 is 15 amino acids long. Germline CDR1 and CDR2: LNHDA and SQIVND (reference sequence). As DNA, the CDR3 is TGTGCCAGTAGTACACAGGGTGTCGGGGCCAACGTCCTGACTTTC. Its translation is CASSTQGVGANVLTF.